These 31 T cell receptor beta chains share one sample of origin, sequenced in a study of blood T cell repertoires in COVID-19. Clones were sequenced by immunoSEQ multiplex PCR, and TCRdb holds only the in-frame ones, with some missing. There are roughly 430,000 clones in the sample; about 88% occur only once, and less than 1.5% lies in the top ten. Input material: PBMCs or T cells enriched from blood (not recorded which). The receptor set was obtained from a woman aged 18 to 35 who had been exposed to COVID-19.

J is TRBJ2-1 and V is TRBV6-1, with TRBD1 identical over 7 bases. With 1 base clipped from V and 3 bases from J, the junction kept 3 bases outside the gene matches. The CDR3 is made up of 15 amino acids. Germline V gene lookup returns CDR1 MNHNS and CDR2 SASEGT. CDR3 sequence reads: CASSEGGQLYNEQFF. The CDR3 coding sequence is TGTGCCAGCAGTGAAGGGGGACAGCTCTACAATGAGCAGTTCTTC.

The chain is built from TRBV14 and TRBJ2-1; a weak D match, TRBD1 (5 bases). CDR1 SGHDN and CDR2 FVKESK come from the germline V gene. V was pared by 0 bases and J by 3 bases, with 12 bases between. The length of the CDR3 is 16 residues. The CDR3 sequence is CASSQDSRAHYNEQFF. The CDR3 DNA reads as TGTGCCAGCAGCCAAGATTCCAGGGCTCACTACAATGAGCAGTTCTTC.

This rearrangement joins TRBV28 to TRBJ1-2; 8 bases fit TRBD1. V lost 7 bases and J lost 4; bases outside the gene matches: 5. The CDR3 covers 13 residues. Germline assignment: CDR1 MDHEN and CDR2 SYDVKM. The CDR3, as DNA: TGTGCCAGCAAGATTACAGGGGGCTATGGCTACACCTTC. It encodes CASKITGGYGYTF.

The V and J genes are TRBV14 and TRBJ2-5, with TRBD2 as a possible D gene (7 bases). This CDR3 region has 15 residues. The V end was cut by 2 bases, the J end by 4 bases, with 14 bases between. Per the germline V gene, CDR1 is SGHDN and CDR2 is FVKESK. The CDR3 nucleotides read TGTGCCAGCAGCCAAAAGGTGGGGGGGCGAGAGACCCAGTACTTC. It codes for CASSQKVGGRETQYF.

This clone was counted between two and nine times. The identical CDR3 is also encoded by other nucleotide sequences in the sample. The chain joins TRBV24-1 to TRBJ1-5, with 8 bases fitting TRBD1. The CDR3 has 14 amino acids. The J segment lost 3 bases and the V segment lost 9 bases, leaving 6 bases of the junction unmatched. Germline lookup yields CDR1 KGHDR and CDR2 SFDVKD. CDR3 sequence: CATSDRGHNQPQHF. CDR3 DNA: TGTGCCACCTCCGACAGGGGTCACAATCAGCCCCAGCATTTT.

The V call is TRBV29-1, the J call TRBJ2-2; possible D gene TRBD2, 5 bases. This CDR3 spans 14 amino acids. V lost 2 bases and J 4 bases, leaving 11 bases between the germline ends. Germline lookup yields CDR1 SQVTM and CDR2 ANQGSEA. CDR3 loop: CSVELGSGTGELFF. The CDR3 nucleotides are TGCAGCGTTGAACTTGGGAGCGGCACCGGGGAGCTGTTTTTT.

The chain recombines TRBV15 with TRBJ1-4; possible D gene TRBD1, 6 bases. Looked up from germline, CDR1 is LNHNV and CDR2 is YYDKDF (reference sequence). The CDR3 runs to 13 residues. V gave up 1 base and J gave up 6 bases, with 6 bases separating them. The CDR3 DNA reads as TGTGCCACCAGCAGAGCAGGGGATGAAAAACTGTTTTTT. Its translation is CATSRAGDEKLFF.

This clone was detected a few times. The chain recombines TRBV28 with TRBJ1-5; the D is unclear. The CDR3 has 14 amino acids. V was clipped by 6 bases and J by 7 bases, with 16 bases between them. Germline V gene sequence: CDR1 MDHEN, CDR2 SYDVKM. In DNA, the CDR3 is TGTGCCAGCAGAGTGACGGTCCTCGGGCAGCCCCAGCATTTT. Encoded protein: CASRVTVLGQPQHF.

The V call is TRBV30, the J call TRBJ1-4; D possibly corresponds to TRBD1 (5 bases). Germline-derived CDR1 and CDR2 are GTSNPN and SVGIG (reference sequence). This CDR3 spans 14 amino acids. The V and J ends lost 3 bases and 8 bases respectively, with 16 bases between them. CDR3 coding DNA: TGTGCCTGGAGCGTCATCGGGGGGGAAGAAAAACTGTTTTTT. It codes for CAWSVIGGEEKLFF.

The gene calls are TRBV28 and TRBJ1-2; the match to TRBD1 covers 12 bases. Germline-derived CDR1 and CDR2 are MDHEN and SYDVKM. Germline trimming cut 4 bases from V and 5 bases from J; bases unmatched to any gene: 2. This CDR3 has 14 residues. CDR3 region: CASSSGQGAYGYTF. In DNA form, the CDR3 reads TGTGCCAGCAGTTCGGGACAGGGGGCGTATGGCTACACCTTC.

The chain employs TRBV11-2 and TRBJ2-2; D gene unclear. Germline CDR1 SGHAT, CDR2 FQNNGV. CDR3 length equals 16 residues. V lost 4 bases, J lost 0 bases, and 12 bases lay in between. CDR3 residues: CASSSLGGTNTGELFF. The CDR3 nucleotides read TGTGCCAGCAGCTCCCTCGGCGGCACGAACACCGGGGAGCTGTTTTTT.

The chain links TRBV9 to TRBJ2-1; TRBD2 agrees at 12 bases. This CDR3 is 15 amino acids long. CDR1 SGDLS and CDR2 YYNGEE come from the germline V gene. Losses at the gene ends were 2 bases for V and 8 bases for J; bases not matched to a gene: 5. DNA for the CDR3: TGTGCCAGCAGCGTGTCTAGCGGGAGGGTCCATGAGCAGTTCTTC. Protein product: CASSVSSGRVHEQFF.

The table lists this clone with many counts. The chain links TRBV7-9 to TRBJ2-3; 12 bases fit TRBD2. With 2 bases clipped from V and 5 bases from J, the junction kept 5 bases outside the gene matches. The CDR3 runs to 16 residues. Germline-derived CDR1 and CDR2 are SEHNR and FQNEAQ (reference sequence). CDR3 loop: CASSLLAGGMVDTQYF. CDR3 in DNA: TGTGCCAGCAGCTTACTAGCGGGAGGGATGGTAGATACGCAGTATTTT.

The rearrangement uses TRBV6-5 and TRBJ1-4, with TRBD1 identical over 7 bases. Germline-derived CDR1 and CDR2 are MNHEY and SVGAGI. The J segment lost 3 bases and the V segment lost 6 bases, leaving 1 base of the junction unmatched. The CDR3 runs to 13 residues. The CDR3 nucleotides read TGTGCCAGCAGGACAGGGTCTAATGAAAAACTGTTTTTT. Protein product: CASRTGSNEKLFF.

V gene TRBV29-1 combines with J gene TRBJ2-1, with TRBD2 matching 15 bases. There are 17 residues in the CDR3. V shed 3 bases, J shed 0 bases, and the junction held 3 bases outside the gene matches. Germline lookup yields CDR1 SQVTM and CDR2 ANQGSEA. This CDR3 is CSVEGTSGGSSYNEQFF. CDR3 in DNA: TGCAGCGTTGAGGGGACTAGCGGGGGGAGCTCCTACAATGAGCAGTTCTTC.

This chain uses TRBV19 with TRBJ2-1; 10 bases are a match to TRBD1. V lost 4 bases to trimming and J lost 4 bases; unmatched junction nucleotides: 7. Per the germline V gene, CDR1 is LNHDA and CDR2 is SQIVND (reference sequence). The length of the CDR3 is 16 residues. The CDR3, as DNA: TGTGCCAGTAGTAAGGGACGGGACAGGGGATACAATGAGCAGTTCTTC. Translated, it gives CASSKGRDRGYNEQFF.

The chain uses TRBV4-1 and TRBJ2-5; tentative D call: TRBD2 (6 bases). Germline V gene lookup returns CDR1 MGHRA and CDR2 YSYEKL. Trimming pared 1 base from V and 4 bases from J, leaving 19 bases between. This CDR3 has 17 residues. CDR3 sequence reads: CASSQVFGSAGLETQYF. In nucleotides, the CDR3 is TGCGCCAGCAGCCAAGTATTCGGGTCGGCGGGACTAGAGACCCAGTACTTC.

The CDR3 here is CASSHGNTEAFF. In nucleotides, the CDR3 is TGTGCCAGCAGCCACGGGAACACTGAAGCTTTCTTT. This chain connects TRBV14 to TRBJ1-1; D is ambiguous. Trimming took 3 bases from V and 1 from J, leaving 3 bases between them. CDR3 length equals 12 residues. Germline-derived CDR1 and CDR2 are SGHDN and FVKESK.

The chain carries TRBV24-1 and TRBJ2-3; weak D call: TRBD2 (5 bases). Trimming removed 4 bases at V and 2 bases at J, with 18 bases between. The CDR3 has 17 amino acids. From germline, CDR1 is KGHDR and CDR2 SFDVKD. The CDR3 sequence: CATSDRPGWGNTDTQYF. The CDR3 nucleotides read TGTGCCACCAGTGACCGTCCGGGGTGGGGAAACACAGATACGCAGTATTTT.

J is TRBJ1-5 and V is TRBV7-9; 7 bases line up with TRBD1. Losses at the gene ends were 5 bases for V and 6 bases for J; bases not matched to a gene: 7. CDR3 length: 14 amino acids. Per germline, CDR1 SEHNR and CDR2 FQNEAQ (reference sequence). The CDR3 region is CASSPTGVVQPQHF. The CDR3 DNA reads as TGTGCCAGCAGCCCTACAGGGGTTGTTCAGCCCCAGCATTTT.

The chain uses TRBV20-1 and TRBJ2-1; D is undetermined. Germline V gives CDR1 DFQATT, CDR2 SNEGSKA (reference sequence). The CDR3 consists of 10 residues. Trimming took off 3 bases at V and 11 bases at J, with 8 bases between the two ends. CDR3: CSARGPKQFF. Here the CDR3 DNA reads TGCAGTGCTAGGGGCCCGAAGCAGTTCTTC.

CDR3 bases: TGCGCCAGCAGCTTGGAAGCGTCCTACGAGCAGTACTTC. It is translated as CASSLEASYEQYF. The chain has TRBV5-1 and TRBJ2-7, with D uncertain. There are 13 residues in the CDR3. V lost 0 bases and J lost 1, with 5 bases in between. Germline V gene lookup returns CDR1 SGHRS and CDR2 YFSETQ. Full variable domain (rest looked up from reference TRBV5-1 and TRBJ2-7): KAGVTQTPRYLIKTRGQQVTLSCSPISGHRSVSWYQQTPGQGLQFLFEYFSETQRNKGNFPGRFSGRQFSNSRSEMNVSTLELGDSALYLCASSLEASYEQYFGPGTRLTVT.

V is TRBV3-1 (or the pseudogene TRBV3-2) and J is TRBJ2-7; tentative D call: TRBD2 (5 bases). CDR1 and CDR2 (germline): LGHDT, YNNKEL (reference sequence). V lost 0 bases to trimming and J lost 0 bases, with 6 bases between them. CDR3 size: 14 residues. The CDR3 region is CASSQDEGSYEQYF. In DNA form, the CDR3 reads TGTGCCAGCAGCCAAGATGAGGGCTCCTACGAGCAGTACTTC.

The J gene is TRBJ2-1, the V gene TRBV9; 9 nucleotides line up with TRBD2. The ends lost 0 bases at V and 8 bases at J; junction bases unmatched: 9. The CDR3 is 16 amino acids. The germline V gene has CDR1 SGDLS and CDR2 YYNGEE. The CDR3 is CASSVDGGRARDEQFF. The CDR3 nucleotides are TGTGCCAGCAGCGTAGATGGCGGGAGGGCCAGGGATGAGCAGTTCTTC. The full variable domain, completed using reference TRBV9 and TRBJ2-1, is DSGVTQTPKHLITATGQRVTLRCSPRSGDLSVYWYQQSLDQGLQFLIQYYNGEERAKGNILERFSAQQFPDLHSELNLSSLELGDSALYFCASSVDGGRARDEQFFGPGTRLTVL.

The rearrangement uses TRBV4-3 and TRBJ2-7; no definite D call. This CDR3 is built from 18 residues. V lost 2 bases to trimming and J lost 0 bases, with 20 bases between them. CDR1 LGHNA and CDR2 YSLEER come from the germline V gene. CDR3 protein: CASSQQRSVDWFSYEQYF. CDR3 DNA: TGCGCCAGCAGCCAACAAAGATCCGTAGACTGGTTCTCCTACGAGCAGTACTTC.

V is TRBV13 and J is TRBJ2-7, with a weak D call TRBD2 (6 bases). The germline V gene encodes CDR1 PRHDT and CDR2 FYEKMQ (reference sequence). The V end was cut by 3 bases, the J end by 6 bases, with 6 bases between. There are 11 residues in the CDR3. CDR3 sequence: CASSLRGEQYF. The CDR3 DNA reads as TGTGCCAGCAGCTTGCGGGGCGAGCAGTACTTC.

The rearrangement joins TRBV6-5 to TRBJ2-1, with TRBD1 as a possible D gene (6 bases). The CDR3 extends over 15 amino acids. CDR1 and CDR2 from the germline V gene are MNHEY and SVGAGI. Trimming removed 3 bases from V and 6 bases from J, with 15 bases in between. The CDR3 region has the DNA TGTGCCAGCAGTTATAGACAGGCGGTGGGCAATGAGCAGTTCTTC. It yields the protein CASSYRQAVGNEQFF.

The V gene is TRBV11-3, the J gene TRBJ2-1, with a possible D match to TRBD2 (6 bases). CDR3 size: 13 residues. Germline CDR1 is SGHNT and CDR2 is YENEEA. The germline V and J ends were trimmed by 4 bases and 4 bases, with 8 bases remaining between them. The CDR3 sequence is CASSWGEYNEQFF. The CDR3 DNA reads TGTGCCAGCAGCTGGGGGGAGTACAATGAGCAGTTCTTC.

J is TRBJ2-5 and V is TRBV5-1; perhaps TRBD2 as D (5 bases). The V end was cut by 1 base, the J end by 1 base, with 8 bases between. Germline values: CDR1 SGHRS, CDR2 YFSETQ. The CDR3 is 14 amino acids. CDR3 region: CASSLTGSQETQYF. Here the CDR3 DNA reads TGCGCCAGCAGCTTGACGGGAAGCCAAGAGACCCAGTACTTC.

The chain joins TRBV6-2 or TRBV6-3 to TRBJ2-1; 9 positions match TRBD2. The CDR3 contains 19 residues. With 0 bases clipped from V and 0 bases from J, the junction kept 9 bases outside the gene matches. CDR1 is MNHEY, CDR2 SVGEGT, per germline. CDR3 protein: CASSYSPSLAGISYNEQFF. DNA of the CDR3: TGTGCCAGCAGTTACTCCCCCTCCCTAGCGGGGATCTCCTACAATGAGCAGTTCTTC.

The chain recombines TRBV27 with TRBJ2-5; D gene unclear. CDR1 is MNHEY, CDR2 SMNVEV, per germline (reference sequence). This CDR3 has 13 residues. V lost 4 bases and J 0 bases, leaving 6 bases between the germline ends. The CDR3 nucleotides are TGTGCCAGCAGTTGGGCGTACCAAGAGACCCAGTACTTC. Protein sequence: CASSWAYQETQYF.